These 9 T cell receptor beta chains were sequenced from one sample in a study of T cell repertoires in aging, cancer and after chemotherapy (dated by TCRdb to about 2019). TCR beta rearrangements were amplified from genomic DNA extracted from peripheral blood rather than from sorted cells or RNA. The listed sequencing device is Illumina MiSeq. Multiplex touch-down PCR with a mixed TRB-A/B primer pool was used to amplify rearranged TRB sequences covering the V, D and J segments. The raw public reads went through TCRdb reprocessing: fastp at Q25, MiXCR clone calling, in-frame beta chains kept. Every CDR3 protein is listed once, alongside the most common genes and DNA of its rows. A total of roughly 9,900 distinct CDR3 sequences appear in this sample, around 32% of them only once. More than 3% of the sample is taken by the ten largest. The sequencing input was blood. These TCRs come from a human donor in good health.

V usage is TRBV6-4 and J usage is TRBJ2-1, with D unresolved. The V gene's germline CDR1 is MRHNA and CDR2 SNTAGT. The CDR3 covers 13 residues. The V end was cut by 3 bases, the J end by 6 bases, with 9 bases between. The CDR3 spells CASSELEANEQFF. The CDR3 DNA reads TGTGCCAGCAGTGAACTTGAGGCCAATGAGCAGTTCTTC.

This chain uses TRBV5-4 with TRBJ2-1; 11 bases fit TRBD1. The CDR3 is 16 amino acids. V gave up 0 bases and J gave up 3 bases; unmatched junction bases: 2. Looked up from germline, CDR1 is SGHNT and CDR2 is YYREEE (reference sequence). CDR3 coding DNA: TGTGCCAGCAGCTTGGCGGGGACAGGGGGCTACAATGAGCAGTTCTTC. It yields the protein CASSLAGTGGYNEQFF.

This clonotype showed up just a few times. The chain carries TRBV6-4 and TRBJ2-5; TRBD2 agrees at 8 bases. Germline CDR1 is MRHNA and CDR2 is SNTAGT. Unmatched junction bases numbered 3, after V lost 2 bases and J lost 4 bases. CDR3 length: 14 amino acids. DNA for the CDR3: TGTGCCAGCAGTGACATCGGGAGGGGAGAGACCCAGTACTTC. Encoded protein: CASSDIGRGETQYF.

In this sample, this clonotype turned up a few times. The V and J genes are TRBV27 and TRBJ1-5, with D possibly matching TRBD1 (5 bases). CDR3 length equals 15 residues. V lost 6 bases and J lost 3, with 15 bases in between. Germline assignment: CDR1 MNHEY and CDR2 SMNVEV (reference sequence). The CDR3 DNA sequence: TGTGCCAGCAGCGTCAGAGGGGCCCCCAATCAGCCCCAGCATTTT. Protein sequence: CASSVRGAPNQPQHF.

This chain joins TRBV6-5 and TRBJ1-2; 8 bases match TRBD1. This CDR3 spans 15 amino acids. The junction had 7 bases not matched to a gene; V was cut back by 5 bases and J by 2 bases. Germline assignment: CDR1 MNHEY and CDR2 SVGAGI. The CDR3 DNA is TGTGCCAGCAGTAGGTCCCGGGACAGGAACTATGGCTACACCTTC. Amino acids: CASSRSRDRNYGYTF.

The rearrangement joins TRBV28 to TRBJ2-1; maybe TRBD2 (7 bases). CDR1 MDHEN and CDR2 SYDVKM come from the germline V gene. This CDR3 spans 15 amino acids. The V gene lost 5 bases and the J gene lost 5 bases, with 16 bases spanning the gap. CDR3 DNA sequence: TGTGCCAGCAGTGAGGACGGGGGGCATAACAATGAGCAGTTCTTC. It is translated as CASSEDGGHNNEQFF.

The chain combines TRBV11-2 with TRBJ1-1, with D tentatively TRBD1 (6 bases). V lost 5 bases to trimming and J lost 5 bases, with 18 bases between them. This CDR3 has 15 amino acids. Germline V gene data show CDR1 as SGHAT and CDR2 as FQNNGV. CDR3 sequence (DNA): TGTGCCAGCAGCACCACACAGGGATGGGGAACTGAAGCTTTCTTT. Translated: CASSTTQGWGTEAFF.

This clonotype has a handful of counts. The chain links TRBV12-3 or TRBV12-4 to TRBJ1-2; no clear D. V was shortened by 0 bases and J by 6 bases, with 5 bases between the two germline ends. The CDR3 has 12 residues. The CDR3 reads CASSLAGNGYTF. CDR3 nucleotides: TGTGCCAGCAGTTTAGCCGGGAATGGCTACACCTTC.

This chain connects TRBV11-1 to TRBJ2-7; weak D call: TRBD2 (5 bases). Germline CDR1 reads SGHAT; CDR2 reads FQDESV (reference sequence). V gave up 5 bases and J gave up 7 bases, with 12 bases separating them. The CDR3 consists of 12 residues. The CDR3 loop is CASSAGPGEQYF. The DNA for the CDR3 is TGTGCCAGCAGCGCGGGTCCTGGGGAGCAGTACTTC.